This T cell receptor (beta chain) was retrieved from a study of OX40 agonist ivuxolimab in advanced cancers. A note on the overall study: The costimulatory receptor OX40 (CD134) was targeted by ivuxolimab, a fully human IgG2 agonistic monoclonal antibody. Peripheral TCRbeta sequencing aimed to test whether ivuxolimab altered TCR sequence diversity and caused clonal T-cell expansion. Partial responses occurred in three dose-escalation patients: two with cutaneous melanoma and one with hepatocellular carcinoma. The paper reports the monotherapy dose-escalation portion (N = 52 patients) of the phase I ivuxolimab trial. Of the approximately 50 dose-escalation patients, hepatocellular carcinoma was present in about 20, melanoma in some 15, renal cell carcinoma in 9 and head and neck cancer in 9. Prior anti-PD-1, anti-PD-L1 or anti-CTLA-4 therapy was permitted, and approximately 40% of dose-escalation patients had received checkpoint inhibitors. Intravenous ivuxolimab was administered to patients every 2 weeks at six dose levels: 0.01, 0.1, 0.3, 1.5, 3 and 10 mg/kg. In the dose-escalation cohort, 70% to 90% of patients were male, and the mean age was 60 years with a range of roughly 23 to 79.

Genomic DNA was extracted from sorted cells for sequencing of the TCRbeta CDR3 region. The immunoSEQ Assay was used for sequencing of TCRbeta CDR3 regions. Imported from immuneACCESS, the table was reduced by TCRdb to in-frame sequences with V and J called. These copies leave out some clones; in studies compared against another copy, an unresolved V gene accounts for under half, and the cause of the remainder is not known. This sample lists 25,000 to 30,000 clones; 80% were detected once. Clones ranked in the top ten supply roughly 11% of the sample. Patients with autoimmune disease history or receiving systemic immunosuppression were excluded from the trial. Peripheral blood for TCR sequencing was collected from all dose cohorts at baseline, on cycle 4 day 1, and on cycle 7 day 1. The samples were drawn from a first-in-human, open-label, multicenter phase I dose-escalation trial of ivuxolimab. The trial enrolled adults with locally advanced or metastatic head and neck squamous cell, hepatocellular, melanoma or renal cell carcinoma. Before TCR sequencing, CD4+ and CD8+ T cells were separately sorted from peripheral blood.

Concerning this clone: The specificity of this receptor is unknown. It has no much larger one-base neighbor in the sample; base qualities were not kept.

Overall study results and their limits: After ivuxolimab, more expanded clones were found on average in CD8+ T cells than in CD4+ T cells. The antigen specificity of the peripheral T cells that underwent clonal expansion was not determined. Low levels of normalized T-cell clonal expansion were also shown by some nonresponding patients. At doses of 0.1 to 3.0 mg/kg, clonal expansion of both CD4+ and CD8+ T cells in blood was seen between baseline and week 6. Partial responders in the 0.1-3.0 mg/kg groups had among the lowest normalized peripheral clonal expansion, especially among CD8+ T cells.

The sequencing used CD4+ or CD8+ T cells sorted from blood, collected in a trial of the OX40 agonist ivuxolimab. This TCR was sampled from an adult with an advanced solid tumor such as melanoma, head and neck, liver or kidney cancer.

CDR3 loop: CASSLQGINEQFF. The base sequence is TGTGCCAGCAGCTTACAAGGTATCAATGAGCAGTTCTTC. The chain is assembled from TRBV7-9 and TRBJ2-1; too little of a D gene remains to name it. There are 13 amino acids in the CDR3, from cysteine to phenylalanine inclusive. Only the CDR3 region is kept as DNA, spanning 39 bases read in frame from base 1. From the germline V gene (reference sequence), CDR1 is SEHNR and CDR2 is FQNEAQ. Trimming costs V 2 bases and J 6 bases, and their ends lie 8 bases apart.